The present entry profiles one TCR beta chain with its context. The data were obtained in a study of blood T cell repertoires in COVID-19. Germline assignment: CDR1 LNHDA and CDR2 SQIVND (reference sequence). This CDR3 is built from 18 residues. Trimming removed 0 bases from V and 5 bases from J; junction bases left unmatched: 11. Per the original data handling: Amplified reference gene primers provided the basis for estimating nucleated cell counts. Using immunoSEQ multiplex PCR, the repertoire was profiled, and TCRdb retains in-frame clones only, with some absent. V and J calls and clone size are given by that table; D and trimming were obtained from the DNA. Of about 110,000 clones in the sample, 70% to 90% were seen once.

The chain couples TRBV19 to TRBJ2-1; 9 bases map to TRBD1. This TCR derives from a man aged 35 to 55 with active or convalescent COVID-19. The sequenced material came from peripheral blood. CDR3 amino acids: CASSIDSWSGTGNNEQFF. The CDR3 DNA reads TGTGCCAGTAGTATAGATTCCTGGTCCGGGACAGGGAACAATGAGCAGTTCTTC.